This T cell receptor (beta chain) derives from a study of T-cell reconstitution after alpha-beta-depleted transplantation in children (dated by TCRdb to 2016 to 2018). As for the study more broadly: T-cell immune reconstitution after TCRalphabeta/CD19-depleted allogeneic hematopoietic cell transplantation in children was quantitatively tracked in the study by means of TCR repertoire profiling.

The library was produced with PCR. TCRdb records Illumina HiSeq 2500 as the sequencer. To normalize quantification of the TCRbeta repertoire, the TCR libraries were built with molecular barcoding that relied on unique molecular identifiers. Clones were called with MiXCR by TCRdb after fastp trimmed the public reads at Q25, and only in-frame beta chains were retained. Every entry covers one CDR3 protein and lists the most common genes and DNA from its rows. The sample data list over 150,000 distinct CDR3 sequences, and around 7% of these were observed just once. Clones ranked in the top ten supply around 2.7% of the sample. According to the germline V gene (reference sequence), CDR1 reads MNHNY and CDR2 reads SVGAGI. The cysteine opens and the phenylalanine closes a CDR3 of 13 amino acids. The only DNA kept is the CDR3, 39 bases in frame from the first base. The germline V and J ends show losses of 6 bases and 2 bases respectively, and no gene match explains 2 bases of the junction.

With respect to this clonotype: Its antigen specificity is not known. No much larger clone is present one base from it, and per-base qualities are unavailable.

This chain joins TRBV6-6 to TRBJ2-7; 9 junctional bases match TRBD1. Sequences were derived from PBMCs from the stem cell graft donor, sampled from the stem cell graft. This clonotype was obtained from a human donor who donated a stem cell graft to a child with Wiskott-Aldrich syndrome. The CDR3 protein sequence reads: CASRRDRAYEQYF. The sequenced DNA: TGTGCCAGCAGGCGGGACAGGGCCTACGAGCAGTACTTC.